This TCR beta chain emerged from a study of molecular identifiers for immune sequencing clone quantification. Trimming shortened V by 5 bases and J by 6 bases, and 13 bases separated the two germline ends. Germline CDR1 SEHNR, CDR2 FQNEAQ (reference sequence). The CDR3 sequence is 14 residues long. TCRdb independently ran MiXCR on the PCR reads; one entry per CDR3 protein. The table shows some 680,000 distinct CDR3 sequences, with roughly 23% occurring only once. The sequencing sample was made of naive CD8+ T cells from blood, with Jurkat cell RNA spiked in. Subset here: FACS-sorted CD8+CD4-CCR7+CD45RA+ naive T cells. The gene calls are TRBV7-9 and TRBJ2-2, with D perhaps TRBD1 or TRBD2 (5 bases each). The sequence came from a human donor in good health. Some libraries in this study had Jurkat cell RNA spiked in. CDR3 DNA sequence: TGTGCCAGCAGCCCAATCCAGGGAGCCGGGGAGCTGTTTTTT. As protein: CASSPIQGAGELFF.